This T cell receptor (beta chain) was profiled in a study of T cells in Graves' hyperthyroidism and ophthalmopathy. Study-level points and caveats: For ophthalmopathy, model prediction preceded onset by a median roughly 6.3 months. Appearing also in blood were most of the thyroid clonotypes expanded above 0.001.

V was clipped by 1 base and J by 3 bases, with 13 bases between them. This CDR3 has 15 residues. Germline CDR1 and CDR2: LNHNV and YYDKDF (reference sequence). Concerning this clonotype: As yet, its antigen is unknown.

RNA transcripts gave rise to amplified TCR beta CDR3 regions. The TCR CDR3 was amplified in a first-round RT-PCR using the HTBI primer set. One entry per CDR3 protein, called by TCRdb with MiXCR from the multiplex PCR reads. The sample includes about 400,000 distinct CDR3 sequences, 13% of them seen just once. Each patient was aged 18 to 65 and had newly diagnosed hyperthyroidism of under 2 months' duration. The genes are TRBV15 and TRBJ2-7; TRBD2 is a possible D gene (6 bases). Input material: blood. This receptor was obtained from a woman younger than 35 with Graves' hyperthyroidism. The CDR3 bases are TGTGCCACCAGCAGAGTGGGAGGCGGGGTCTACGAGCAGTACTTC. Translation: CATSRVGGGVYEQYF.